The rows below give T cell receptor beta chains drawn from one sample of a study of shared clonotypes between healthy human individuals. Clones were sequenced by immunoSEQ multiplex PCR, and TCRdb holds only the in-frame ones, with some missing. Of some 490,000 clones in the sample, approximately 80% were seen once. Source material: PBMCs. The source of these receptors is a woman aged 40 to 50 in good health. Some clones in this sample may be carry-over from other donors' samples. The conserved cysteine and the conserved F or W are not part of the CDR3 here.

>TRBJ2-1|TRBV7-3
ASSSSGLYNEQF
>TRBJ1-3|TRBV10-3
AISKGGGDLFSGNTIY
>TRBJ1-2|TRBV30
AWRDAYGYT
>TRBJ2-5|TRBV28
ASSRTYQETQY
>TRBJ1-4|TRBV21-1
ASSKERGTGALIDEKLF
>TRBJ2-1|TRBV4-1
ASSQGRDHSYNEQF
>TRBJ2-7|TRBV7-9
ASSLLAGAWYEQY
>TRBJ1-2|TRBV5-4
ASSLGGGGYT
>TRBJ2-3|TRBV21-1
ASSKCCETDTQY
>TRBJ1-5|TRBV28
ASSSGGNYQPQH
>TRBJ2-5|TRBV5-5
ASSLEAGWQETQY
>TRBJ2-3|TRBV7-2
ASSRGRGPDTQY
>TRBJ2-2|TRBV6-1
ASSDNRGLTRATGELF
>TRBJ2-1|TRBV6-1
ASERSYNEQF
>TRBJ1-5|TRBV7-2
ASSLVPEGQPQH
>-|TRBV6-5
ASNGGLHEQY
>TRBJ2-1|TRBV29-1
SVEDGGFRTDYNEQF
>TRBJ2-2|TRBV30
AWSVPGRATGELF
>TRBJ2-3|TRBV18
ASSRDSGSTDTQY
>TRBJ2-3|TRBV5-1
ASSSTGWGADTQY
>TRBJ2-1|TRBV7-9
ASSQMAENEQF
>TRBJ1-5|TRBV21-1
ASSPRTDSANQPQH
>TRBJ2-2|TRBV28
ASRTPSTGELF
>TRBJ1-3|TRBV19
AIWDFPGNTIY
>TRBJ2-7|TRBV7-2
ASSLGRRTAASYEQY